This TCR beta chain was sequenced for a study of blood T cell repertoires in COVID-19. Across the study: Nucleic acid was either cDNA or gDNA, and it came from T cells, B-cell-depleted T cells, or PBMCs.

Profiled with immunoSEQ multiplex PCR; TCRdb holds only in-frame clones, not every one. This repertoire shows around 190,000 clones, about 79% found once; its top ten account for roughly 13%. This clone occurred once. The source material was peripheral blood. The receptor's source is a human donor in a cohort sampled during active COVID-19.

The CDR3 is CASSMGLAGGSYEQYF. CDR3 bases: TGTGCCAGTAGTATGGGACTAGCGGGGGGTTCCTACGAGCAGTACTTC. The chain links TRBV19 to TRBJ2-7, with 15 bases identical to TRBD2. The V and J ends lost 3 bases and 1 base, in that order; junction bases with no gene match: 1. Germline CDR1 reads LNHDA; CDR2 reads SQIVND (reference sequence). The CDR3 sequence is 16 residues long.